These 6 T cell receptor beta chains share one sample of origin, sequenced in a study of T cell responses to AZD1222 COVID-19 vaccine. The method was immunoSEQ multiplex PCR; TCRdb's version includes in-frame clones alone and lacks a portion of them. The sample records 90,000 or so clones, approximately 89% being singletons. The sequencing used peripheral blood, collected 28 days after the second AZD1222 dose. These receptors were obtained from an adult who received the AZD1222 COVID-19 vaccine.

V usage is TRBV6-2 or TRBV6-3 and J usage is TRBJ2-1, with 11 nucleotides matching TRBD2. Germline values: CDR1 MNHEY, CDR2 SVGEGT. After removal of 2 bases from V and 6 bases from J, the junction contained 9 bases not matched to a gene. This CDR3 has 17 amino acids. The CDR3 reads CASSYPTGTSGFNEQFF. CDR3 DNA: TGTGCCAGCAGTTACCCCACCGGGACTAGCGGTTTCAATGAGCAGTTCTTC.

CDR3 nucleotides: TGTGCCAGCAGCTTAACGTTACGTCGAGGGGTTAACACCGGGGAGCTGTTTTTT. This encodes CASSLTLRRGVNTGELFF. The chain links TRBV7-3 to TRBJ2-2; TRBD1 or TRBD2 may be the D gene (5 bases each). V was cut by 0 bases and J by 2 bases, with 16 bases left in between. Germline values: CDR1 SGHTA, CDR2 FQGTGA. The CDR3 is made up of 18 amino acids.

In nucleotides, the CDR3 is TGTGCCAGCAGCCTAATGCAGACAGCGCGCGATACGCAGTATTTT. This translates into CASSLMQTARDTQYF. The chain has TRBV5-8 and TRBJ2-3; tentative D call: TRBD1 (5 bases). The CDR3 covers 15 residues. CDR1 SGHTS and CDR2 YDEGEE come from the germline V gene. The ends were cut back, 4 bases at V and 6 bases at J, with 18 bases in the middle.

The chain uses TRBV7-3 and TRBJ2-5, with 10 bases identical to TRBD1. The germline CDR1 and CDR2 sequences are SGHTA and FQGTGA. CDR3 length: 17 residues. Trimming at V came to 5 bases and at J to 5 bases, leaving 14 bases not matched to a gene. DNA for the CDR3: TGTGCCAGCAGCCCCCATTTAGGGGACAGGGGTGGTGAGACCCAGTACTTC. It encodes CASSPHLGDRGGETQYF.

The chain employs TRBV6-5 and TRBJ2-7; unclear D gene. Germline CDR1 reads MNHEY; CDR2 reads SVGAGI. The CDR3 has 15 amino acids. Trimming left V 4 bases short and J 0 bases short, with 13 bases between. The CDR3 DNA follows: TGTGCCAGCAGTTCCCCCCCAATAAGCTCCTACGAGCAGTACGTC. This gives the protein CASSSPPISSYEQYV.

This clone has just a few counts. V gene TRBV7-9 combines with J gene TRBJ1-5, with D perhaps matching TRBD1 (5 bases). The CDR3 has 18 residues. Between the trimmed V and J ends, which lost 6 bases and 1 base, there was a span of 22 bases. The germline CDR1 and CDR2 sequences are SEHNR and FQNEAQ (reference sequence). The CDR3 bases are TGTGCCAGCAGTTCATCGGGCAGGGAGGGTTGGAGCAATCAGCCCCAGCATTTT. Protein: CASSSSGREGWSNQPQHF.